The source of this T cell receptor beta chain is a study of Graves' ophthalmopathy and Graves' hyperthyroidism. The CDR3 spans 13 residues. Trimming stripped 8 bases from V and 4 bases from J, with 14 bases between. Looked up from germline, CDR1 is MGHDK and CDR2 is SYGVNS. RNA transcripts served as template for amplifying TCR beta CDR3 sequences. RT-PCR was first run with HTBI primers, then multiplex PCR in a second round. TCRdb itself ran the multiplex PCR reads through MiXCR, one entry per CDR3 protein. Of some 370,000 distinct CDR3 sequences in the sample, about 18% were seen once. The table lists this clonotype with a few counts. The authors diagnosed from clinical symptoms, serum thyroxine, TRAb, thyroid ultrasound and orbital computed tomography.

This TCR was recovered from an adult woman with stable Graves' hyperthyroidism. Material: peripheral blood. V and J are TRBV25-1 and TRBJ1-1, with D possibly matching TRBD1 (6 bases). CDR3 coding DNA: TGTGCCAGCGAAAACAGGGAAGCCACTGAAGCTTTCTTT. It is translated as CASENREATEAFF.